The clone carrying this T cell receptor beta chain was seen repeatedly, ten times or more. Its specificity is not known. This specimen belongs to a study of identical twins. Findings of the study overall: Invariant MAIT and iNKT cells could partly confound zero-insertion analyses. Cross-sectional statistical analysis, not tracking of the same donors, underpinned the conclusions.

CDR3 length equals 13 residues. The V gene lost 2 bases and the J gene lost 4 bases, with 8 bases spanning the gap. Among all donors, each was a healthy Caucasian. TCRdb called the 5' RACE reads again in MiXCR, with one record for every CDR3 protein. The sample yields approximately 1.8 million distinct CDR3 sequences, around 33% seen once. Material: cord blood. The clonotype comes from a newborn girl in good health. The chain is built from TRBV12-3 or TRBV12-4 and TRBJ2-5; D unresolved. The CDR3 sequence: CASSLRVGETQYF. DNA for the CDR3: TGTGCCAGCAGTTTACGGGTCGGAGAGACCCAGTACTTC.